This T cell receptor (beta chain) originates from a study of blood T cell repertoires in COVID-19. Study summary: Samples came from the United States, Italy and Spain, spanning acute and convalescent COVID-19. From T cells, B-cell-depleted T cells, or PBMCs came the material, which was cDNA or gDNA.

Assay: immunoSEQ multiplex PCR; the TCRdb copy retains only in-frame clones and omits some. The table records approximately 230,000 clones, about 88% of them present only once. The CDR3 sequence is 15 residues long. Between the trimmed V and J ends, which lost 3 bases and 6 bases, there was a span of 17 bases. Germline lookup yields CDR1 SEHNR and CDR2 FQNEAQ (reference sequence). This clonotype was sampled from a woman aged 35 to 49 who had recovered from COVID-19. The chain uses TRBV7-9 and TRBJ1-2; no firm D call. The sequencing input was peripheral blood. CDR3 bases: TGTGCCAGCAGCTTGCCCCAGCGGTTGATGGATGGCTACACCTTC. This gives the protein CASSLPQRLMDGYTF.